This TCR beta chain derives from a study of T-cell reconstitution after alpha-beta-depleted transplantation in children. Points on this clonotype: Its antigen is unknown.

The library targeted TCRbeta and was prepared with unique molecular identifiers. One entry per CDR3 protein, called by TCRdb with MiXCR from the PCR reads. Of about 600,000 distinct CDR3 sequences listed, 20% to 25% are singletons. Germline CDR1 and CDR2: MDHEN and SYDVKM. With 7 bases removed from V and 5 bases from J, the gap between germline ends came to 17 bases. This CDR3 comprises 15 residues. General study findings and limits: Recipient T cells and thymic progenitors that survived were the source of the high TCRbeta diversity seen at day 60 in some patients.

The TCR originated in a boy under two years old who had a stem cell transplant for acute myeloid leukemia, so the T cells may come from the graft donor. The sample consisted of PBMCs, mostly from graft donor cells, taken 360 days after TCRalphabeta/CD19-depleted stem cell transplant. This chain links TRBV28 with TRBJ2-2; the D is unclear. CDR3 coding DNA: TGTGCCAGCACCAAACCCGGACGGAGAACCGGGGAGCTGTTTTTT. As protein: CASTKPGRRTGELFF.